This TCR beta chain was captured by sequencing in a study of OX40 agonist ivuxolimab in advanced cancers. For the study at large: Ivuxolimab, which is an agonistic anti-OX40 (CD134) antibody, was administered to the patients.

CDR3 length: 14 residues. Germline CDR1 SGHRS, CDR2 YFSETQ. V shed 7 bases and J shed 1 base, with 13 bases lying between them. Notes on the study in general: Doses of 0.1 to 3.0 mg/kg were accompanied by clonal expansion of CD4+ and CD8+ blood T cells by week 6. Low clonal expansion, among the lowest seen, marked partial responders at 0.1-3.0 mg/kg. Some of the nonresponding patients also showed low levels of normalized T-cell clonal expansion.

The assay was immunoSEQ multiplex PCR, and TCRdb's table has in-frame clones only and misses some. Of some 60,000 clones listed, about 82% are singletons. As concerns this clone: Its antigen is unidentified.

This chain joins TRBV5-1 and TRBJ2-3, with D perhaps matching TRBD1 or TRBD2 (6 bases each). The receptor comes from an adult with an advanced solid tumor such as melanoma, head and neck, liver or kidney cancer. The specimen comprised CD4+ or CD8+ T cells sorted from blood, sampled in a trial of the OX40 agonist ivuxolimab. CDR3 amino acids: CASWGAEGTDTQYF. The DNA for the CDR3 is TGCGCCAGCTGGGGGGCTGAGGGCACAGATACGCAGTATTTT.